These 15 T cell receptor beta chains came from one sample sequenced in a study of T cells in Graves' hyperthyroidism and ophthalmopathy. Researchers took RNA transcripts and amplified the TCR beta CDR3 regions from them. Researchers ran a first-round RT-PCR on the TCR CDR3 using the HTBI primer set. In TCRdb, the multiplex PCR reads were re-called with MiXCR into one record per CDR3 protein. The sample contains around 600,000 distinct CDR3 sequences, 11% to 15% of which appear only once. Input material: blood. The receptors come from a woman aged 18-29 years with Graves' ophthalmopathy.

This clonotype was observed at least ten times. The rearrangement uses TRBV6-5 and TRBJ1-2, with D possibly being TRBD1 (6 bases). V was trimmed by 2 bases and J by 8 bases, leaving 15 bases between them. Germline V gene sequence: CDR1 MNHEY, CDR2 SVGAGI. The CDR3 has 14 amino acids. The CDR3 DNA reads as TGTGCCAGCAGTTACGGGGGCGGCAGTCGGGGCTACACCTTC. It yields the protein CASSYGGGSRGYTF.

The V call is TRBV4-1, the J call TRBJ1-5; 9 nucleotides align to TRBD1. This CDR3 spans 17 amino acids. With V trimmed by 4 bases and J by 0 bases, 7 bases remained unmatched. Germline V gene data show CDR1 as MGHRA and CDR2 as YSYEKL. The CDR3 DNA reads TGCGCCAGCAGCCCCGGACAGGGGATTTATAGCAATCAGCCCCAGCATTTT. It translates to CASSPGQGIYSNQPQHF.

This clonotype was observed at least ten times. In DNA form, the CDR3 reads TGTGCCAGCAGGACAATTGCAGATACGCAGTATTTT. Its translation is CASRTIADTQYF. This rearrangement joins TRBV2 to TRBJ2-3; D uncertain. Trimming shortened V by 6 bases and J by 4 bases, and 8 bases separated the two germline ends. The CDR3 loop spans 12 amino acids. Germline values: CDR1 SNHLY, CDR2 FYNNEI. The full variable domain, in which reference TRBV2 and TRBJ2-3 provide the parts outside the CDR3, is EPEVTQTPSHQVTQMGQEVILRCVPISNHLYFYWYRQILGQKVEFLVSFYNNEISEKSEIFDDQFSVERPDGSNFTLKIRSTKLEDSAMYFCASRTIADTQYFGPGTRLTVL.

Many counts were recorded for this clonotype. This chain links TRBV6-5 with TRBJ1-4; TRBD1 is a possible D gene (5 bases). The CDR3 covers 16 residues. V was shortened by 2 bases and J by 0 bases, with 10 bases between the two germline ends. CDR1 and CDR2 from the germline V gene are MNHEY and SVGAGI. The CDR3, as DNA: TGTGCCAGCAGTTACGATGGGGCCCCAACTAATGAAAAACTGTTTTTT. It specifies CASSYDGAPTNEKLFF.

This clonotype was counted at least ten times. V gene TRBV18 combines with J gene TRBJ2-1; 9 nucleotides line up with TRBD2. This CDR3 is built from 16 residues. Trimming at V came to 1 base and at J to 3 bases, leaving 4 bases not matched to a gene. Looked up from germline, CDR1 is KGHSH and CDR2 is LQKENI. CDR3 sequence: CASSPRQTSGYNEQFF. The CDR3 coding sequence is TGTGCCAGCTCACCACGGCAGACTAGCGGCTACAATGAGCAGTTCTTC.

This clonotype has at least ten counts. V usage is TRBV9 and J usage is TRBJ2-3, with 7 bases matching TRBD2. V lost 1 base, J lost 0 bases, and 2 bases stayed unmatched. The CDR3 runs to 15 residues. Germline V gene data show CDR1 as SGDLS and CDR2 as YYNGEE. CDR3 residues: CASSVRAGSTDTQYF. In DNA, the CDR3 is TGTGCCAGCAGCGTACGAGCGGGGAGCACAGATACGCAGTATTTT. Using reference TRBV9 and TRBJ2-3 for the parts outside the CDR3, the full variable domain is DSGVTQTPKHLITATGQRVTLRCSPRSGDLSVYWYQQSLDQGLQFLIQYYNGEERAKGNILERFSAQQFPDLHSELNLSSLELGDSALYFCASSVRAGSTDTQYFGPGTRLTVL.

About this clonotype itself: A read error may be the cause here, since a much bigger clone is one base away. This chain connects TRBV15 to TRBJ2-1; no firm D call. The CDR3 has 16 residues. Germline CDR1 reads LNHNV; CDR2 reads YYDKDF (reference sequence). The germline V and J ends were trimmed by 3 bases and 1 base, with 13 bases remaining between them. The chain's CDR3 is CATSSEAVRSYNEQFF. The DNA of the CDR3 is TGTGCCACCAGCAGTGAGGCAGTAAGATCCTACAATGAGCAGTTCTTC.

This clonotype was counted ten times or more. V is TRBV10-3 and J is TRBJ2-1, with D maybe TRBD1 (6 bases). V shed 2 bases and J shed 6 bases, with 14 bases lying between them. This CDR3 is 15 amino acids long. Germline V gene sequence: CDR1 ENHRY, CDR2 SYGVKD. Here the CDR3 reads CAISERGFGANEQFF. For the CDR3, the DNA is TGTGCCATCAGTGAGAGGGGGTTTGGGGCCAATGAGCAGTTCTTC.

Ten or more counts support this clonotype. The chain employs TRBV20-1 and TRBJ2-7, with 9 bases matching TRBD2. This CDR3 is built from 18 residues. J was trimmed by 0 bases and V by 0 bases; bases with no gene match: 12. The germline gives CDR1 DFQATT, CDR2 SNEGSKA (reference sequence). CDR3 sequence reads: CSARDPRFSGSRSYEQYF. The DNA of the CDR3 is TGCAGTGCTAGAGACCCCCGTTTTAGCGGGAGCCGCTCCTACGAGCAGTACTTC.

This clonotype showed up just a few times. The CDR3 coding sequence is TGTGCCAGCAGCTTCAATCCCCCCCCAGAGACCCAGTACTTC. Protein: CASSFNPPPETQYF. The chain links TRBV7-9 to TRBJ2-5; D call uncertain. CDR3 length: 14 residues. Germline values: CDR1 SEHNR, CDR2 FQNEAQ (reference sequence). V was clipped by 3 bases and J by 4 bases, with 12 bases between them. The full variable domain, its missing parts supplied by reference TRBV7-9 and TRBJ2-5, is DTGVSQNPRHKITKRGQNVTFRCDPISEHNRLYWYRQTLGQGPEFLTYFQNEAQLEKSRLLSDRFSAERPKGSFSTLEIQRTEQGDSAMYLCASSFNPPPETQYFGPGTRLLVL.

This clonotype was counted a few times. V is TRBV27 and J is TRBJ1-6; 8 bases fit TRBD1. The CDR3 has 16 residues. The ends lost 6 bases at V and 4 bases at J; junction bases unmatched: 8. The V gene's germline CDR1 is MNHEY and CDR2 SMNVEV (reference sequence). CDR3: CASRRDRRTYNSPLHF. The DNA of the CDR3 is TGTGCCAGCAGACGGGACAGGCGAACTTATAATTCACCCCTCCACTTT.

Concerning this clonotype: A read error may explain this, as a much larger clone is one base away. The rearrangement links TRBV27 to TRBJ2-7; D gene unclear. This CDR3 has 14 residues. Between the trimmed V and J ends, which lost 2 bases and 2 bases, there was a span of 10 bases. CDR1 and CDR2 (germline): MNHEY, SMNVEV (reference sequence). The CDR3 DNA reads as TGTGCCAGCAGTTTAAGCTCCCCCCCCTACGAGCAGTACTTC. It yields the protein CASSLSSPPYEQYF.

The sample holds many counts of this clonotype. As DNA, the CDR3 is TGTGCCAGCAGGGCACTAGCGACCCAACTAGGGGAGCAGTACTTC. Protein sequence: CASRALATQLGEQYF. The chain uses TRBV28 and TRBJ2-7; 7 bases are a match to TRBD2. The CDR3 sequence is 15 residues long. Germline CDR1 and CDR2: MDHEN and SYDVKM. Trimming removed 6 bases from V and 7 bases from J; junction bases left unmatched: 15.

This rearrangement joins TRBV7-9 to TRBJ2-2, with TRBD2 as a possible D gene (5 bases). Germline assignment: CDR1 SEHNR and CDR2 FQNEAQ (reference sequence). Trimming cost V 1 base and J 13 bases, with 19 bases left between them. The CDR3 loop spans 15 amino acids. The DNA of the CDR3 is TGTGCCAGCAGCTTAGGGACCACTGACATCCGGGGGCTGTTTTTT. It specifies CASSLGTTDIRGLFF.

The V call is TRBV5-5, the J call TRBJ1-3; a possible D gene is TRBD1 (6 bases). The CDR3 loop spans 16 amino acids. CDR1 SGHKS and CDR2 YYEKEE come from the germline V gene (reference sequence). Trimming stripped 3 bases from V and 3 bases from J, with 16 bases between. The CDR3: CASSWARGAGGNTIYF. The CDR3 nucleotides are TGTGCCAGCAGCTGGGCCAGGGGCGCGGGTGGAAACACCATATATTTT.